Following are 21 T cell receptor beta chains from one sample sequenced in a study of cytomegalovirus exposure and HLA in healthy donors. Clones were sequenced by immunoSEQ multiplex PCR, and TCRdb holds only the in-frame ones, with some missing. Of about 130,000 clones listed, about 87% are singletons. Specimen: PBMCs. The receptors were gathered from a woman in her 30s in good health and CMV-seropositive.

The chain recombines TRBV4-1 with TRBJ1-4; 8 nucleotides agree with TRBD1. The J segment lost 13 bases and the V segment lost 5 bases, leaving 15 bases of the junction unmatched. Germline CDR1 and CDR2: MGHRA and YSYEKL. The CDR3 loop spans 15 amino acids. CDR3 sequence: CASSWGWTGRSGLFF. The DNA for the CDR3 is TGCGCCAGCAGCTGGGGATGGACAGGGCGTTCAGGACTGTTTTTT.

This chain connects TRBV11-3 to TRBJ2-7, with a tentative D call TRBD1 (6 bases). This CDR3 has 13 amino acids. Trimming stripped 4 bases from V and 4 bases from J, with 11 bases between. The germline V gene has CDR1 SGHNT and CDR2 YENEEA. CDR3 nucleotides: TGTGCCAGCAGCTCGACAGGAGCTTACGAGCAGTACTTC. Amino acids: CASSSTGAYEQYF.

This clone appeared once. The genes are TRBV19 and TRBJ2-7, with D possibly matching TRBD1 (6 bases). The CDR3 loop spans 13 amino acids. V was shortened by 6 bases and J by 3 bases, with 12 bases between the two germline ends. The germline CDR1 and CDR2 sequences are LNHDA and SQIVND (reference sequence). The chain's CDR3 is CASSATGNYEQYF. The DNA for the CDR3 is TGTGCCAGTAGCGCTACAGGGAACTACGAGCAGTACTTC.

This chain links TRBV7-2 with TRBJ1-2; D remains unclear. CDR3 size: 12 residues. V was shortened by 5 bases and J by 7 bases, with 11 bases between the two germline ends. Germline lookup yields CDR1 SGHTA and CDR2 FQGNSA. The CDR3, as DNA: TGTGCCAGCAGCACTAACCGGGTTGGCTACACCTTC. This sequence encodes CASSTNRVGYTF.

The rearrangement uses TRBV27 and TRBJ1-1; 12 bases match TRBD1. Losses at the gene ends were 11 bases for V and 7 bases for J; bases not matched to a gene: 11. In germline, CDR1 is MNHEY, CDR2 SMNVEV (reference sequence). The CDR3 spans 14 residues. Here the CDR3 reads CASHPGQGAIEAFF. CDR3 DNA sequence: TGTGCCTCACACCCGGGACAGGGGGCCATTGAAGCTTTCTTT.

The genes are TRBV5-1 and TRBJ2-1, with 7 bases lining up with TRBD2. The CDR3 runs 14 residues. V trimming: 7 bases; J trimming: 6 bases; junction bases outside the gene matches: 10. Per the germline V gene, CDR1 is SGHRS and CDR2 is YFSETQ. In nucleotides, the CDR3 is TGCGCCAGCCACAGATGGGGGAGGGGCAATGAGCAGTTCTTC. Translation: CASHRWGRGNEQFF. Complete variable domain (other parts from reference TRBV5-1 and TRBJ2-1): KAGVTQTPRYLIKTRGQQVTLSCSPISGHRSVSWYQQTPGQGLQFLFEYFSETQRNKGNFPGRFSGRQFSNSRSEMNVSTLELGDSALYLCASHRWGRGNEQFFGPGTRLTVL.

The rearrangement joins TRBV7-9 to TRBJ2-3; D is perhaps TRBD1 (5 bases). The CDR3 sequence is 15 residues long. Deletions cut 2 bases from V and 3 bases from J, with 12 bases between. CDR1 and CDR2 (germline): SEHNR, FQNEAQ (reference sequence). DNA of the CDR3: TGTGCCAGCAGCTTATCGAGTCGACAGACAGATACGCAGTATTTT. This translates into CASSLSSRQTDTQYF.

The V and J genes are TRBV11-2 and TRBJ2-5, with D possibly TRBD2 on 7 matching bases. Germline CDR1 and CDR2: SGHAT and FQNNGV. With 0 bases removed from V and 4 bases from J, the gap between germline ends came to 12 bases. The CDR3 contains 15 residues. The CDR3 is CASSLELGGPETQYF. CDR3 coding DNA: TGTGCCAGCAGCTTAGAGTTGGGGGGGCCAGAGACCCAGTACTTC.

This CDR3 is CASSFDGSVRGSYNEQFF. The CDR3 DNA reads TGTGCCAGCAGTTTCGATGGTTCGGTACGAGGCTCCTACAATGAGCAGTTCTTC. The gene calls are TRBV28 and TRBJ2-1, with D unresolved. There are 18 residues in the CDR3. With 3 bases removed from V and 0 bases from J, the gap between germline ends came to 18 bases. Germline CDR1 is MDHEN and CDR2 is SYDVKM.

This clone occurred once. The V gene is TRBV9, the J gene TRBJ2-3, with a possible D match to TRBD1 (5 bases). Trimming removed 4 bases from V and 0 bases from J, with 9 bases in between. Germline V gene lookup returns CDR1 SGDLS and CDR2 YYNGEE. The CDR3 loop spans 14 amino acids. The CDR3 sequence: CASSPDTSTDTQYF. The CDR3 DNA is TGTGCCAGCAGCCCGGACACTAGCACAGATACGCAGTATTTT.

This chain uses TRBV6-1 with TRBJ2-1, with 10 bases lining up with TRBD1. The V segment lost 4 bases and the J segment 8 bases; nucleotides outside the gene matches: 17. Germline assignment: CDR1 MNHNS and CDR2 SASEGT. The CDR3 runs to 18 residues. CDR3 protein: CASSARDRGSASSYEQFF. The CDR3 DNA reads TGTGCCAGCAGTGCCCGGGACAGGGGTAGCGCAAGTAGCTATGAGCAGTTCTTC.

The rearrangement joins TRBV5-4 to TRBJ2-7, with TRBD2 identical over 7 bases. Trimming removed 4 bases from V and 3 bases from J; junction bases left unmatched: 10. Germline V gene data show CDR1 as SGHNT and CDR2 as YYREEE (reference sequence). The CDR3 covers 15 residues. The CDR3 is CASSPSGGRFYEQYF. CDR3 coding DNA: TGTGCCAGCAGCCCTTCGGGCGGGAGATTCTACGAGCAGTACTTC. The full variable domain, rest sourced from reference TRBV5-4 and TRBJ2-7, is ETGVTQSPTHLIKTRGQQVTLRCSSQSGHNTVSWYQQALGQGPQFIFQYYREEENGRGNFPPRFSGLQFPNYSSELNVNALELDDSALYLCASSPSGGRFYEQYFGPGTRLTVT.

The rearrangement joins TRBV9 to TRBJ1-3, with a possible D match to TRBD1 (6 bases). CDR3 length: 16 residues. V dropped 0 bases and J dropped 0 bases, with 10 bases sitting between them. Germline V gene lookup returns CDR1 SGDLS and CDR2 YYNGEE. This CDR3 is CASSVEAGVSGNTIYF. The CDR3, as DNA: TGTGCCAGCAGCGTAGAGGCAGGGGTCTCTGGAAACACCATATATTTT.

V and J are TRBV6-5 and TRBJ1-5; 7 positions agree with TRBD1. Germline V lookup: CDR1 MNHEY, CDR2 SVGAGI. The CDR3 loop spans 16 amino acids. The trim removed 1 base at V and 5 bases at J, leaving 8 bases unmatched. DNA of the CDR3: TGTGCCAGCAGTTACTTTAGACAGGGATCGGATCAGCCCCAGCATTTT. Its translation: CASSYFRQGSDQPQHF.

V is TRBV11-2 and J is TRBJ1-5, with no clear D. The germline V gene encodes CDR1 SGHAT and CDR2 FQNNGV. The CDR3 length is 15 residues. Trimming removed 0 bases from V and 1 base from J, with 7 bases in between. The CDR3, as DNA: TGTGCCAGCAGCTTAGATTTCGGGAGCAATCAGCCCCAGCATTTT. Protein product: CASSLDFGSNQPQHF.

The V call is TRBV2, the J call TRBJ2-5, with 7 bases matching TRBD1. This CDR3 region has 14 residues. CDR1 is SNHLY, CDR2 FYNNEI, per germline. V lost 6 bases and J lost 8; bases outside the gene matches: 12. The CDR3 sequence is CASRPDRVKHTQYF. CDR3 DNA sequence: TGTGCCAGCAGGCCCGACAGGGTAAAGCATACCCAGTACTTC.

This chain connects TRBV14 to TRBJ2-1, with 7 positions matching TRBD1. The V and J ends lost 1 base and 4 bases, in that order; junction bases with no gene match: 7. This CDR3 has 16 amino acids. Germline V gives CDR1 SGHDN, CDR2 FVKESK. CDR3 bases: TGTGCCAGCAGCCAAGCACTAGGGGGCTTTTACAATGAGCAGTTCTTC. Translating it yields CASSQALGGFYNEQFF.

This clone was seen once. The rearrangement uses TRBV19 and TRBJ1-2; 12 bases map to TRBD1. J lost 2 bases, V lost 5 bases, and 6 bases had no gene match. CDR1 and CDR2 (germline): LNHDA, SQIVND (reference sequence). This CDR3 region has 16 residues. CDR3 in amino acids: CASSSGQGARNYGYTF. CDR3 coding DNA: TGTGCCAGTAGTTCGGGACAGGGGGCGCGGAACTATGGCTACACCTTC. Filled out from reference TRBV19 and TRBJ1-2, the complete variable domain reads DGGITQSPKYLFRKEGQNVTLSCEQNLNHDAMYWYRQDPGQGLRLIYYSQIVNDFQKGDIAEGYSVSREKKESFPLTVTSAQKNPTAFYLCASSSGQGARNYGYTFGSGTRLTVV.

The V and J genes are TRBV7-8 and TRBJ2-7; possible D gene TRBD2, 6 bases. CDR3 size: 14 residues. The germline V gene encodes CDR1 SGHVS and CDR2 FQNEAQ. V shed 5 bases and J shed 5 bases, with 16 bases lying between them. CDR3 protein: CASSPRPRLDEQYF. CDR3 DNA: TGTGCCAGCAGCCCCAGGCCTCGACTAGACGAGCAGTACTTC.

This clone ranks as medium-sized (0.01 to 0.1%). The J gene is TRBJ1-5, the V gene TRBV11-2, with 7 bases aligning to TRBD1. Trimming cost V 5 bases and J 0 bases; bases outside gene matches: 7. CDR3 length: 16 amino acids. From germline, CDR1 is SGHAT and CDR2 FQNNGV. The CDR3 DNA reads TGTGCCAGCAGCCTAGGGGACAGCAATAGCAATCAGCCCCAGCATTTT. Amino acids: CASSLGDSNSNQPQHF.

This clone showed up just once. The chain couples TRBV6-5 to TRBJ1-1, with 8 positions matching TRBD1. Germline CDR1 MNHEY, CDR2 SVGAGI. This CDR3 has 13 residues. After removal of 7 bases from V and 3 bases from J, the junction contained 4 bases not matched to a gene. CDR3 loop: CASKDRAYTEAFF. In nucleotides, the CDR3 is TGTGCCAGCAAGGACAGGGCCTACACTGAAGCTTTCTTT.